This T cell receptor (beta chain) was retrieved from a study of cytomegalovirus exposure and HLA in healthy donors. The PCR ran on 60 Vbeta and 13 Jbeta primers. Authors' analysis steps: An analysis that came later counted 80 million or so unique TCR beta chains, some 11 million shared. TCRdb's copy holds only in-frame clones and misses some; the assay was immunoSEQ multiplex PCR. That table furnishes V, J and clone size, whereas the DNA furnished D and trimming. There are 150,000 to 200,000 clones in the sample; roughly 84% occur only once, and under 1.1% lies in the top ten. Points from the study as a whole: An analysis done earlier found most TCR beta V segments productive about 90% or about 30% of the time.

The CDR3 length is 15 residues. Germline V gene lookup returns CDR1 SGHVS and CDR2 FQNEAQ. Trimming shortened V by 3 bases and J by 0 bases, and 11 bases separated the two germline ends. As to this clone: Its matching antigen is unknown.

The clonotype was recovered from a man aged 30 to 45 in good health and CMV-seronegative. Input material: PBMCs. This chain links TRBV7-8 with TRBJ1-1; D gene ambiguous. The CDR3: CASSLEGVLNTEAFF. Written as DNA, the CDR3 is TGTGCCAGCAGCTTGGAGGGAGTATTGAACACTGAAGCTTTCTTT.